The clone carrying this T cell receptor (beta chain) was observed a few times. Its target is not known. Clones were sequenced by immunoSEQ multiplex PCR, and TCRdb holds only the in-frame ones, with some missing. The data hold fewer than 45,000 clones, with over 80% observed a single time. The data stem from a study of radiation and T cells in renal cell carcinoma. Specified time point: blood 4 weeks post-SBRT, at nephrectomy. The sample's treatment: 15 Gy SBRT to primary tumor, nephrectomy 4 weeks later. Nephrectomy followed 15 Gy stereotactic body radiation by 4 weeks. Blood was sampled at baseline, 2 weeks and 4 weeks after SBRT. Whole-study findings and limits: Top tumor clonotypes rose in blood 2 weeks post-radiation, then contracted.

The sequence came from a woman between 70 and 85 years old with renal cell carcinoma. The source material was blood, sampled from a patient whose treatment included radiotherapy and nephrectomy.

This CDR3 reads CAWSVYRPSGRALPDTQYF. The CDR3 nucleotides read TGTGCCTGGAGTGTATATAGGCCTAGCGGGAGGGCGCTTCCAGATACGCAGTATTTT. This sequence joins TRBV30 and TRBJ2-3; the match to TRBD2 covers 12 bases. The CDR3 loop spans 19 amino acids. Germline V lookup: CDR1 GTSNPN, CDR2 SVGIG (reference sequence). The ends lost 0 bases at V and 4 bases at J; junction bases unmatched: 14. Based on the CDR3 plus reference TRBV30 and TRBJ2-3, the full variable domain is SQTIHQWPATLVQPVGSPLSLECTVEGTSNPNLYWYRQAAGRGLQLLFYSVGIGQISSEVPQNLSASRPQDRQFILSSKKLLLSDSGFYLCAWSVYRPSGRALPDTQYFGPGTRLTVL.